These 15 T cell receptor beta chains share one sample of origin, sequenced in a study of T cell responses to AZD1222 COVID-19 vaccine. TCRdb's copy holds only in-frame clones and misses some; the assay was immunoSEQ multiplex PCR. Seen here are about 120,000 clones, 85% to 90% observed once, and the top ten hold 3.5% to 4.5%. Material: peripheral blood, obtained on day 0 of AZD1222 vaccination. The receptors were sampled from an adult in good health.

J is TRBJ2-3 and V is TRBV4-2, with a possible D match to TRBD2 (6 bases). CDR1 LGHNA and CDR2 YNFKEQ come from the germline V gene. The ends were cut back, 5 bases at V and 1 base at J, with 22 bases in the middle. The CDR3 loop spans 18 amino acids. CDR3 amino acids: CASSIGRIGLGRTDTQYF. The CDR3 DNA reads TGTGCCAGCAGCATAGGGAGGATAGGTCTAGGACGCACAGATACGCAGTATTTT.

The chain carries TRBV9 and TRBJ2-2; TRBD2 matches at 11 bases. V trimming: 3 bases; J trimming: 2 bases; junction bases outside the gene matches: 3. The CDR3 is 16 amino acids. Looked up from germline, CDR1 is SGDLS and CDR2 is YYNGEE. Here the CDR3 DNA reads TGTGCCAGCAGCGCCGGGACTAGCGGAAACACCGGGGAGCTGTTTTTT. It is translated as CASSAGTSGNTGELFF.

The rearrangement uses TRBV5-4 and TRBJ2-7; 9 bases are shared with TRBD1. This CDR3 is 14 amino acids long. V shed 4 bases, J shed 5 bases, and the junction held 7 bases outside the gene matches. CDR1 and CDR2 from the germline V gene are SGHNT and YYREEE (reference sequence). CDR3 residues: CASSAGTGRHEQYF. CDR3 DNA sequence: TGTGCCAGCAGCGCCGGGACAGGGCGACACGAGCAGTACTTC. Supplemented by reference TRBV5-4 and TRBJ2-7, the full variable domain reads ETGVTQSPTHLIKTRGQQVTLRCSSQSGHNTVSWYQQALGQGPQFIFQYYREEENGRGNFPPRFSGLQFPNYSSELNVNALELDDSALYLCASSAGTGRHEQYFGPGTRLTVT.

The V and J genes are TRBV6-2 or TRBV6-3 and TRBJ1-2; D unresolved. The V gene lost 3 bases and the J gene lost 6 bases, with 5 bases spanning the gap. Germline values: CDR1 MNHEY, CDR2 SVGEGT. This CDR3 has 11 amino acids. The CDR3 coding sequence is TGTGCCAGCAGTTATCTGGATGGCTACACCTTC. Translating it yields CASSYLDGYTF.

This chain uses TRBV19 with TRBJ2-7, with D perhaps matching TRBD2 (6 bases). In germline, CDR1 is LNHDA, CDR2 SQIVND (reference sequence). Trimming took 5 bases from V and 3 from J, leaving 14 bases between them. The length of the CDR3 is 14 residues. CDR3 amino acids: CASSFRGIIYEQYF. CDR3 DNA sequence: TGTGCCAGTAGTTTCCGGGGGATTATCTACGAGCAGTACTTC.

V and J are TRBV6-4 and TRBJ1-5; D is unclear. V was trimmed by 6 bases and J by 10 bases, leaving 10 bases between them. The CDR3 contains 11 residues. Germline V gene sequence: CDR1 MRHNA, CDR2 SNTAGT. CDR3 loop: CASRPREPQHF. The CDR3 bases are TGTGCCAGCAGGCCTAGGGAACCCCAGCATTTT.

The chain couples TRBV4-2 to TRBJ2-7; tentatively, D is TRBD1 (6 bases). Germline V gene sequence: CDR1 LGHNA, CDR2 YNFKEQ. Trimming removed 3 bases from V and 5 bases from J, with 23 bases in between. The CDR3 sequence is 17 residues long. The CDR3 loop is CASSHVQGEGILNEQYF. CDR3 coding DNA: TGTGCCAGCAGCCACGTACAGGGTGAGGGGATACTTAACGAGCAGTACTTC.

V gene TRBV19 combines with J gene TRBJ1-5; 9 positions match TRBD1. Germline assignment: CDR1 LNHDA and CDR2 SQIVND (reference sequence). The CDR3 has 16 residues. The V segment lost 6 bases and the J segment 7 bases; nucleotides outside the gene matches: 13. The CDR3 bases are TGTGCCAGTAGATTGAGTGAGGACAGGGGCTCCCAGCCCCAGCATTTT. Amino acids: CASRLSEDRGSQPQHF.

The V call is TRBV6-5, the J call TRBJ1-1, with D possibly being TRBD1 (5 bases). This CDR3 spans 14 amino acids. Trimming left V 2 bases short and J 6 bases short, with 13 bases between. The germline V gene has CDR1 MNHEY and CDR2 SVGAGI. Written as DNA, the CDR3 is TGTGCCAGCAGTTACCTCACCTGGGGGGCTGAAGCTTTCTTT. Its protein product is CASSYLTWGAEAFF.

In its sample, this clone was seen once. The chain recombines TRBV6-5 with TRBJ2-1; 9 nucleotides match TRBD1. From germline, CDR1 is MNHEY and CDR2 SVGAGI. The length of the CDR3 is 15 residues. The ends lost 10 bases at V and 7 bases at J; junction bases unmatched: 14. The CDR3: CATRSGTGIGNEQFF. The CDR3 region has the DNA TGTGCCACGCGCTCCGGGACAGGGATTGGAAATGAGCAGTTCTTC.

The rearrangement uses TRBV19 and TRBJ1-4; maybe TRBD1 (5 bases). This CDR3 region has 16 residues. Germline V CDR1 and CDR2: LNHDA, SQIVND (reference sequence). V gave up 0 bases and J gave up 7 bases, with 15 bases separating them. The CDR3 DNA sequence: TGTGCCAGTAGTATAGATTTGGGGGTGGCTGGTGAAAAACTGTTTTTT. This codes for CASSIDLGVAGEKLFF.

V usage is TRBV5-1 and J usage is TRBJ1-5; D unclear. V lost 0 bases to trimming and J lost 1 base, with 5 bases between them. Germline values: CDR1 SGHRS, CDR2 YFSETQ. There are 14 residues in the CDR3. CDR3 nucleotide sequence: TGCGCCAGCAGCTTGGGAGAGAGCAATCAGCCCCAGCATTTT. It specifies CASSLGESNQPQHF.

The chain uses TRBV3-1 (or the pseudogene TRBV3-2) and TRBJ2-5; the D gene could be TRBD1 or TRBD2 (5 bases each). Germline assignment: CDR1 LGHDT and CDR2 YNNKEL (reference sequence). Trimming stripped 4 bases from V and 7 bases from J, with 13 bases between. This CDR3 spans 13 amino acids. In DNA, the CDR3 is TGTGCCAGCAGCCGAGGGGTCCAGGGGACCCAGTACTTC. Translating gives CASSRGVQGTQYF.

V and J are TRBV7-2 and TRBJ2-3; TRBD1 aligns across 7 bases. The CDR3 runs 15 residues. The V and J ends lost 1 base and 0 bases, in that order; junction bases with no gene match: 1. CDR1 and CDR2 from the germline V gene are SGHTA and FQGNSA. The CDR3 protein is CASSLVGQSTDTQYF. CDR3 bases: TGTGCCAGCAGCTTAGTGGGACAGAGCACAGATACGCAGTATTTT.

The chain links TRBV5-1 to TRBJ2-3; D remains ambiguous. Trimming took 4 bases from V and 4 from J, leaving 7 bases between them. This CDR3 has 12 residues. Per the germline V gene, CDR1 is SGHRS and CDR2 is YFSETQ. The CDR3 DNA is TGCGCCAGCAGCCAAGATTCAGATACGCAGTATTTT. It is translated as CASSQDSDTQYF.